This T cell receptor beta chain was identified during a study of CD8 T cells in ankylosing spondylitis. There are many counts of this clonotype. TCRdb itself ran the 5' RACE reads through MiXCR, one entry per CDR3 protein. The sample includes some 140,000 distinct CDR3 sequences, more than 7% seen only once; the top ten take 6% to 9.5%. The CDR3 is made up of 16 amino acids. The germline V gene has CDR1 MDHEN and CDR2 SYDVKM. With 3 bases removed from V and 8 bases from J, the gap between germline ends came to 22 bases. The chain couples TRBV28 to TRBJ1-2, with a tentative D call TRBD1 (5 bases). The TCR originated in a male donor with ankylosing spondylitis. Sequencing was performed on synovial fluid, either unsorted or a sorted T cell fraction (not recorded which). CDR3 residues: CASSFGGGSHVRGYTF. The CDR3 nucleotides read TGTGCCAGCAGTTTCGGGGGGGGGTCCCACGTACGAGGCTACACCTTC.